This T cell receptor beta chain was retrieved from a study of blood T cell repertoires in COVID-19. Study context: Samples of COVID-19 (acute and convalescent) were obtained from the United States, Italy and Spain. PBMCs, B-cell-depleted T cells, or T cells were the source of the cDNA or gDNA that made up the material.

Sequencing used immunoSEQ multiplex PCR; TCRdb keeps in-frame clones, though not all of them. The sample contains 200,000 to 250,000 clones, more than 65% of which appear only once. Germline assignment: CDR1 LNHDA and CDR2 SQIVND (reference sequence). V lost 4 bases and J lost 6, with 4 bases in between. This CDR3 has 12 residues. The TCR comes from a young woman who had recovered from COVID-19. The J gene is TRBJ1-6, the V gene TRBV19, with D unresolved. The sample was peripheral blood. The CDR3, as DNA: TGTGCCAGTAGTACTTCTAATTCACCCCTCCACTTT. Protein product: CASSTSNSPLHF.